These T cell receptor beta chains were read from a single sample in a study of T cell responses to AZD1222 COVID-19 vaccine. Only in-frame clones appear in the TCRdb table, and some are missing; sequencing was by immunoSEQ multiplex PCR. The sample holds 85,000 to 100,000 clones, 85% to 90% seen once. Sequencing used peripheral blood, obtained 28 days after the second AZD1222 dose. Receptors were obtained from an adult who received the AZD1222 COVID-19 vaccine. The CDR3 runs from the conserved cysteine through the conserved F or W. D genes are given only for firm matches. Size values are once, few and many counts, or a class for expanded clones, and some rows have none.

CASTPTGKNTEAFF	TGTGCCAGCACCCCCACAGGGAAGAACACTGAAGCTTTCTTT	NA	NA	TRBV2	TRBJ1-1
CASSLEGTEAFF	TGTGCCAGCAGCCTCGAGGGCACTGAAGCTTTCTTT	NA	NA	TRBV4-2	TRBJ1-1
CASSSTGGAYNEQFF	TGTGCCAGCAGCTCTACAGGGGGCGCTTACAATGAGCAGTTCTTC	TRBD1	NA	TRBV7-9	TRBJ2-1
CASSQDLTGSRGYTF	TGTGCCAGCAGCCAAGACCTGACAGGGTCGAGGGGCTACACCTTC	TRBD1	few	TRBV3-1/TRBV3-2	TRBJ1-2
CASSITGYEQFF	TGTGCCAGCAGTATTACAGGGTATGAGCAGTTCTTC	NA	NA	TRBV6-5	TRBJ2-1
CATSIGQGAVYGYTF	TGTGCCACCAGCATAGGACAGGGGGCTGTTTATGGCTACACCTTC	TRBD1	NA	TRBV15	TRBJ1-2
CAWGGGGWPYF	TGTGCCTGGGGGGGCGGGGGCTGGCCGTACTTC	NA	NA	TRBV30	TRBJ2-7
CASSPGRATNEKLFF	TGTGCCAGCAGCCCTGGGAGAGCAACTAATGAAAAACTGTTTTTT	NA	NA	TRBV7-9	TRBJ1-4
CASSFRGGYTF	TGTGCCAGCAGTTTTAGGGGTGGCTACACCTTC	NA	NA	TRBV12-3/TRBV12-4	TRBJ1-2
CASSSVRTAAREQFF	TGCGCCAGCAGCTCTGTTCGGACAGCAGCGCGGGAGCAGTTCTTC	NA	NA	TRBV4-1	TRBJ2-1
CATSRRQGQNAYGYTF	TGTGCCACCAGCAGAAGACAGGGGCAAAACGCTTATGGCTACACCTTC	TRBD1	NA	TRBV15	TRBJ1-2
CASSLELAGAPKSGANVLTF	TGTGCCAGCAGCTTAGAACTAGCGGGGGCGCCGAAATCTGGGGCCAACGTCCTGACTTTC	TRBD2	NA	TRBV7-6	TRBJ2-6
CASSYLSNEKLFF	TGTGCCAGCAGTTACCTTAGTAATGAAAAACTGTTTTTT	NA	NA	TRBV6-5	TRBJ1-4
CAISPGQSGYTF	TGTGCCATCAGCCCCGGACAGTCTGGCTACACCTTC	NA	NA	TRBV10-3	TRBJ1-2
CASSYSGLAGNEQFF	TGTGCCAGCAGTTATTCCGGACTAGCCGGCAATGAGCAGTTCTTC	TRBD2	NA	TRBV6-5	TRBJ2-1
CASSEPGTGATEAFF	TGTGCCAGCAGTGAACCCGGGACAGGGGCCACTGAAGCTTTCTTT	TRBD1	once	TRBV6-1	TRBJ1-1